The sequence of this TCR beta chain was determined in a study of T cell responses to AZD1222 COVID-19 vaccine. The CDR3 length is 12 residues. CDR1 and CDR2 (germline): LNHDA, SQIVND (reference sequence). The V and J ends lost 8 bases and 7 bases, in that order; junction bases with no gene match: 7. The repertoire was sequenced with immunoSEQ multiplex PCR; TCRdb's copy has only in-frame clones and lacks some. The data contain some 150,000 clones, about nine tenths of them singletons. As regards this clone: Its matching antigen is unknown.

Overall study results and limits: Baseline seropositives among AZD1222 recipients totaled only five to seven.

The origin of this receptor is an adult who received the AZD1222 COVID-19 vaccine. The material was peripheral blood, obtained 28 days after the second AZD1222 dose. The rearrangement links TRBV19 to TRBJ1-2; the match to TRBD1 covers 7 bases. DNA for the CDR3: TGTGCCAGTGCAGACAGGGTTGTTGGCTACACCTTC. As protein: CASADRVVGYTF.